The 16 T cell receptor beta chains listed next were all sequenced from one sample in a study of T cell responses to AZD1222 COVID-19 vaccine. Assay: immunoSEQ multiplex PCR; the TCRdb copy retains only in-frame clones and omits some. The sample yields about 120,000 clones, approximately 93% seen once. This specimen consisted of peripheral blood, obtained on day 0 of AZD1222 vaccination. The receptors derive from an adult in good health.

V and J are TRBV5-4 and TRBJ2-5; D gene unclear. The V end lost 3 bases, the J end lost 1 base, and 7 bases lay between the germline ends. The CDR3 spans 13 residues. Germline values: CDR1 SGHNT, CDR2 YYREEE (reference sequence). The CDR3 loop reads CASSSLSQETQYF. The CDR3 DNA is TGTGCCAGCAGCTCCCTTTCCCAAGAGACCCAGTACTTC.

CDR3 nucleotides: TGTGCCAGCAGCTTGGAGTTAGGGGTTTACTATGGCTACACCTTC. This encodes CASSLELGVYYGYTF. The chain has TRBV5-8 and TRBJ1-2, with a possible D match to TRBD1 (5 bases). The germline V and J ends were trimmed by 0 bases and 3 bases, with 12 bases remaining between them. The germline V gene has CDR1 SGHTS and CDR2 YDEGEE. This CDR3 contains 15 residues.

This chain uses TRBV10-1 with TRBJ1-1; D is possibly TRBD1 (5 bases). The CDR3 spans 10 residues. Germline-derived CDR1 and CDR2 are WNHNN and SYGVQD (reference sequence). With 6 bases removed from V and 11 bases from J, the gap between germline ends came to 10 bases. This chain's CDR3 is CASSRTLAFF. The CDR3 DNA reads as TGCGCCAGCAGCAGGACATTGGCTTTCTTT.

The chain is built from TRBV6-2 or TRBV6-3 and TRBJ2-7; possibly TRBD2 for D (5 bases). CDR1 MNHEY and CDR2 SVGEGT come from the germline V gene. The CDR3 contains 13 residues. The V end lost 6 bases, the J end lost 3 bases, and 12 bases lay between the germline ends. CDR3 region: CASSDGGYYEQYF. CDR3 coding DNA: TGTGCCAGCAGCGACGGCGGGTACTACGAGCAGTACTTC.

V usage is TRBV21-1 and J usage is TRBJ1-4; the table assigns TRBD1, which was not confirmed against the DNA. TRBV21-1 counts as a pseudogene. CDR3 length: 17 residues. CDR3 region: CASSKGSQEATNEKLFF. In nucleotides, the CDR3 is TGTGCCAGCAGCAAAGGATCGCAGGAAGCAACTAATGAAAAACTGTTTTTT.

The CDR3, as DNA: TGCGCCAGCAGCCAAGGGCTGGGGGGGCGCGCCAATGAAAAACTGTTTTTT. It is translated as CASSQGLGGRANEKLFF. The rearrangement uses TRBV4-1 and TRBJ1-4, with a weak D call TRBD1 (6 bases). Trimming removed 1 base at V and 5 bases at J, with 17 bases between. This CDR3 contains 17 residues. Per the germline V gene, CDR1 is MGHRA and CDR2 is YSYEKL.

The gene calls are TRBV5-1 and TRBJ1-1; D is possibly TRBD1 (5 bases). Looked up from germline, CDR1 is SGHRS and CDR2 is YFSETQ. V was cut by 4 bases and J by 1 base, with 14 bases left in between. The CDR3 has 15 residues. The DNA of the CDR3 is TGCGCCAGCAGCCCGGGGGACGGGGAGAACACTGAAGCTTTCTTT. It codes for CASSPGDGENTEAFF.

The V gene is TRBV6-1, the J gene TRBJ1-2; D not certain. V was shortened by 4 bases and J by 4 bases, with 19 bases between the two germline ends. The CDR3 covers 16 residues. The germline V gene has CDR1 MNHNS and CDR2 SASEGT. CDR3 in amino acids: CASSAREGSLIYGYTF. In nucleotides, the CDR3 is TGTGCCAGCAGTGCAAGGGAAGGGAGTTTGATCTATGGCTACACCTTC.

This CDR3 is CASSRDRVATLHF. In nucleotides, the CDR3 is TGTGCCAGCAGCCGGGACAGGGTTGCCACCCTCCACTTT. The V and J genes are TRBV6-5 and TRBJ1-6, with TRBD1 matching over 9 bases. CDR1 is MNHEY, CDR2 SVGAGI, per germline. Trimming took 6 bases from V and 14 from J; bases not matched to a gene: 8. This CDR3 has 13 residues.

The chain links TRBV10-3 to TRBJ1-4, with D uncertain. The V gene lost 0 bases and the J gene lost 3 bases, with 11 bases spanning the gap. Germline CDR1 is ENHRY and CDR2 is SYGVKD. There are 16 residues in the CDR3. For the CDR3, the DNA is TGTGCCATCAGTGAGTCGAAAGGGAGGCCTAATGAAAAACTGTTTTTT. Protein product: CAISESKGRPNEKLFF.

V is TRBV3-1 (or the pseudogene TRBV3-2) and J is TRBJ2-1; 10 positions agree with TRBD1. V shed 0 bases and J 6 bases; nucleotides not matched to a gene: 14. Germline loops: CDR1 LGHDT, CDR2 YNNKEL (reference sequence). The CDR3 extends over 19 amino acids. The DNA of the CDR3 is TGTGCCAGCAGCCAAGACCCTGCCAGGACAGGGGGGAAAGGCAATGAGCAGTTCTTC. Encoded protein: CASSQDPARTGGKGNEQFF.

V and J are TRBV3-1 (or the pseudogene TRBV3-2) and TRBJ2-1; TRBD2 agrees at 11 bases. The CDR3 is made up of 17 amino acids. Germline CDR1 reads LGHDT; CDR2 reads YNNKEL (reference sequence). V lost 3 bases, J lost 6 bases, and 10 bases stayed unmatched. The DNA for the CDR3 is TGTGCCAGCAGCCATGCCGGGACTAGCGGCCTACTCAATGAGCAGTTCTTC. It translates to CASSHAGTSGLLNEQFF.

With respect to this clone: The same CDR3 is also encoded by other DNA sequences in this sample. The rearrangement joins TRBV7-8 to TRBJ2-3; 7 positions match TRBD2. Germline CDR1 is SGHVS and CDR2 is FQNEAQ. The CDR3 loop spans 16 amino acids. V lost 2 bases, J lost 1 base, and 6 bases stayed unmatched. The CDR3 here is CASSLRLAGGTDTQYF. The CDR3, as DNA: TGTGCCAGCAGCTTAAGGTTGGCGGGGGGCACAGATACGCAGTATTTT.

Comment on this clone: This sample also contains other DNA sequences that code for the same CDR3. The CDR3 reads CASSQDPTGSGNTIYF. The CDR3 nucleotides read TGCGCCAGCAGCCAAGATCCCACGGGCTCTGGAAACACCATATATTTT. The chain joins TRBV4-3 to TRBJ1-3; no definite D call. V was pared by 0 bases and J by 0 bases, with 9 bases between. The CDR3 length is 16 residues. From germline, CDR1 is LGHNA and CDR2 YSLEER.

The chain couples TRBV10-1 to TRBJ1-4; D gene unclear. V shed 7 bases and J shed 0 bases, with 9 bases lying between them. The CDR3 is 14 amino acids. Germline V gives CDR1 WNHNN, CDR2 SYGVQD (reference sequence). The chain's CDR3 is CASIDIATNEKLFF. For the CDR3, the DNA is TGCGCCAGCATCGACATCGCAACTAATGAAAAACTGTTTTTT.

The chain carries TRBV5-1 and TRBJ1-2; D remains unclear. Per germline, CDR1 SGHRS and CDR2 YFSETQ. V was cut by 0 bases and J by 0 bases, with 12 bases left in between. This CDR3 spans 16 amino acids. This CDR3 reads CASSLGRSDANYGYTF. In DNA, the CDR3 is TGCGCCAGCAGCTTGGGGAGGTCGGATGCTAACTATGGCTACACCTTC.